These 9 T cell receptor beta chains originate from one sample sequenced in a study of T-cell reconstitution after alpha-beta-depleted transplantation in children. During its preparation, the TCRbeta library received unique molecular identifiers. TCRdb reanalysed the PCR reads using MiXCR and keeps one entry per CDR3 protein. The sample includes about 580,000 distinct CDR3 sequences, under 25% of them seen just once. Here the sequenced sample was PBMCs, mostly from graft donor cells, taken 360 days after TCRalphabeta/CD19-depleted stem cell transplant. Source of these receptors: a boy younger than two who had a stem cell transplant for acute myeloid leukemia, so the T cells may come from the graft donor.

In its sample, this clonotype was seen many times. This rearrangement joins TRBV28 to TRBJ2-1; 8 bases align to TRBD2. The CDR3 is 15 residues long. J gave up 0 bases and V 6 bases, and 4 bases lay outside the gene matches. Germline assignment: CDR1 MDHEN and CDR2 SYDVKM. CDR3 residues: CASSRRGGSYNEQFF. The CDR3 bases are TGTGCCAGCAGCCGCCGGGGGGGCTCCTACAATGAGCAGTTCTTC. Combining the CDR3 with reference TRBV28 and TRBJ2-1 gives the whole variable domain DVKVTQSSRYLVKRTGEKVFLECVQDMDHENMFWYRQDPGLGLRLIYFSYDVKMKEKGDIPEGYSVSREKKERFSLILESASTNQTSMYLCASSRRGGSYNEQFFGPGTRLTVL.

A few counts support this clonotype. This chain uses TRBV24-1 with TRBJ2-5; D gene ambiguous. Trimming pared 1 base from V and 2 bases from J, leaving 10 bases between. The V gene's germline CDR1 is KGHDR and CDR2 SFDVKD. The CDR3 sequence is 15 residues long. In DNA, the CDR3 is TGTGCCACCAGTGATTTTGAACTGTCGCAAGAGACCCAGTACTTC. Protein product: CATSDFELSQETQYF.

The chain couples TRBV13 to TRBJ2-1; possible D gene TRBD1, 5 bases. The V gene lost 4 bases and the J gene lost 6 bases, with 7 bases spanning the gap. The CDR3 covers 12 residues. Germline V lookup: CDR1 PRHDT, CDR2 FYEKMQ (reference sequence). The CDR3 DNA is TGTGCCAGCAGCTCGGACATCAATGAGCAGTTCTTC. It is translated as CASSSDINEQFF.

This clonotype was seen a handful of times. The CDR3 loop is CASSLIIVGTGENEQFF. In nucleotides, the CDR3 is TGTGCCAGCAGTTTAATCATTGTTGGGACAGGGGAAAATGAGCAGTTCTTC. V gene TRBV12-3 or TRBV12-4 combines with J gene TRBJ2-1; TRBD1 agrees at 10 bases. This CDR3 is 17 amino acids long. After removal of 2 bases from V and 7 bases from J, the junction contained 11 bases not matched to a gene.

This clonotype was observed at least ten times. The chain is built from TRBV12-3 or TRBV12-4 and TRBJ2-3; D remains ambiguous. V gave up 4 bases and J gave up 0 bases, with 5 bases separating them. This CDR3 region has 13 residues. Written as DNA, the CDR3 is TGTGCCAGCAGTTACGTAAGCACAGATACGCAGTATTTT. Translated, it gives CASSYVSTDTQYF.

The chain has TRBV28 and TRBJ2-5; TRBD2 is a possible D gene (7 bases). Trimming stripped 6 bases from V and 4 bases from J, with 21 bases between. The V gene's germline CDR1 is MDHEN and CDR2 SYDVKM. This CDR3 comprises 16 residues. For the CDR3, the DNA is TGTGCCAGCAGCCCCGGGGGAGGGGGGATCTCAGAGACCCAGTACTTC. Protein product: CASSPGGGGISETQYF.

The chain is built from TRBV27 and TRBJ1-1; D uncertain. CDR1 MNHEY and CDR2 SMNVEV come from the germline V gene (reference sequence). V lost 4 bases and J 4 bases, leaving 13 bases between the germline ends. CDR3 length: 14 residues. The CDR3 sequence: CASSWGRVSTEAFF. CDR3 coding DNA: TGTGCCAGCAGTTGGGGAAGAGTTAGCACTGAAGCTTTCTTT.

CDR3 nucleotides: TGTGCCAGCAGCTTGGGAGGGTCCAACGAGCAGTACGTC. This codes for CASSLGGSNEQYV. The chain joins TRBV5-5 to TRBJ2-7, with D possibly matching TRBD2 (5 bases). Germline V gene sequence: CDR1 SGHKS, CDR2 YYEKEE (reference sequence). This CDR3 spans 13 amino acids. V was pared by 0 bases and J by 5 bases, with 9 bases between.

CDR3 sequence: CSASTREGNTEAFF. The CDR3 bases are TGCAGTGCTAGTACTAGGGAGGGGAACACTGAAGCTTTCTTT. This chain joins TRBV20-1 and TRBJ1-1, with D uncertain. Between the trimmed V and J ends, which lost 3 bases and 1 base, there was a span of 12 bases. Germline V gene lookup returns CDR1 DFQATT and CDR2 SNEGSKA (reference sequence). The CDR3 is 14 residues long.